A selection of T cell receptor beta chains follows, all from one sample in a study of beta chain features in type 1 diabetes. Assay used: immunoSEQ multiplex PCR; TCRdb lists only in-frame clones, some missing. Of 150,000 to 200,000 clones in the sample, roughly 8% were seen once. The sample was central memory CD4+ T cells from blood. Every receptor here comes from a young man with type 1 diabetes. CDR3s include the opening cysteine and the closing phenylalanine or tryptophan. A D gene is named only where the DNA matches it firmly. Some rows have no size entry. The others give once, few or many, or a class for an expanded clone.

TRBJ2-7 TRBV7-8 . . CASRRMGDGTYEQYF
TRBJ2-5 TRBV30 TRBD2 few CAWSPLAGGPETQYF
TRBJ1-1 TRBV5-1 TRBD1 once CASSLTGVNTEAFF
TRBJ1-1 TRBV10-3 . . CAISEFRNNTEAFF
TRBJ2-5 TRBV7-9 TRBD1 . CASSLGDRERETQYF
TRBJ1-5 TRBV6-5 . . CASSLLAGSNQPQHF
TRBJ2-2 TRBV11-2 TRBD1 . CASSLRQGADWTGELFF
TRBJ2-1 TRBV10-2 TRBD1 . CASSEPGQGINEQFF
TRBJ2-4 TRBV28 . . CASRSSFSVNIQYF
TRBJ1-3 TRBV7-2 . few CASRRDTSGNTIYF
TRBJ2-7 TRBV19 TRBD2 . CASKRREYGPEQYF
TRBJ2-7 TRBV11-2 TRBD1 few CASSLGQATDEQYF
TRBJ2-5 TRBV5-4 TRBD2 . CASSSITSGSIKTQYF
TRBJ1-4 TRBV29-1 . . CSAGATNEKLFF
TRBJ2-5 TRBV5-1 . . CASSFNWQGTGETQYF
TRBJ2-7 TRBV28 TRBD2 few CASSLLGAGGLAEQYF